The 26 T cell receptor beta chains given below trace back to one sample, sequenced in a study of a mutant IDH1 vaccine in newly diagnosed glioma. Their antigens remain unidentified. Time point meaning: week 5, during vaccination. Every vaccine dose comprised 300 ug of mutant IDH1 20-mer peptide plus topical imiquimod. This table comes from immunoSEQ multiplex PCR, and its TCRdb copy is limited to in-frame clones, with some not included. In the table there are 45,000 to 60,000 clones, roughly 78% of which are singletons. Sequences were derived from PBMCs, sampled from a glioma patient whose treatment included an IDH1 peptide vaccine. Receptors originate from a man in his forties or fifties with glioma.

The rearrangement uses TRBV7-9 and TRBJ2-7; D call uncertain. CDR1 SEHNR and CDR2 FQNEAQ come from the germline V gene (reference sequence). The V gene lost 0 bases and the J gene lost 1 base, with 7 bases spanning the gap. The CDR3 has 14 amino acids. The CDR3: CASSLAGSSYEQYF. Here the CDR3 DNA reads TGTGCCAGCAGCTTAGCGGGCAGTTCCTACGAGCAGTACTTC.

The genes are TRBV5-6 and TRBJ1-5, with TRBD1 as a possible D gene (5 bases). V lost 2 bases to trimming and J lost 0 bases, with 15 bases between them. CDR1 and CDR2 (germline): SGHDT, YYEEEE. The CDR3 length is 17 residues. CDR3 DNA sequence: TGTGCCAGCAGCTTTTCGGGGGGGAGGTATAGCAATCAGCCCCAGCATTTT. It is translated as CASSFSGGRYSNQPQHF.

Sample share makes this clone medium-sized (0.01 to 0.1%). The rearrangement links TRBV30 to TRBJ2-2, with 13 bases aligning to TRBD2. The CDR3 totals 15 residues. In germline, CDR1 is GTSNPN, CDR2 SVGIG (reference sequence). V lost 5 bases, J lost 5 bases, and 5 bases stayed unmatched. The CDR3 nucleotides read TGTGCCTGGGGAGGGGGACTAGCGGGAACCGGGGAGCTGTTTTTT. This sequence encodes CAWGGGLAGTGELFF. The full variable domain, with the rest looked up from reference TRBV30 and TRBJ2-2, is SQTIHQWPATLVQPVGSPLSLECTVEGTSNPNLYWYRQAAGRGLQLLFYSVGIGQISSEVPQNLSASRPQDRQFILSSKKLLLSDSGFYLCAWGGGLAGTGELFFGEGSRLTVL.

This CDR3 reads CASSLGGKGNTIYF. The CDR3 DNA reads as TGCGCCAGCAGCTTGGGAGGGAAAGGAAACACCATATATTTT. J is TRBJ1-3 and V is TRBV5-1; D is uncertain. The CDR3 length is 14 residues. V was shortened by 0 bases and J by 4 bases, with 8 bases between the two germline ends. Germline CDR1 and CDR2: SGHRS and YFSETQ.

The CDR3: CASSLAQGSTEAFF. The DNA for the CDR3 is TGTGCCAGCAGCTTAGCGCAAGGGTCCACTGAAGCTTTCTTT. This rearrangement joins TRBV7-9 to TRBJ1-1, with unresolved D. V was shortened by 0 bases and J by 4 bases, with 9 bases between the two germline ends. Germline CDR1 reads SEHNR; CDR2 reads FQNEAQ (reference sequence). The CDR3 has 14 amino acids.

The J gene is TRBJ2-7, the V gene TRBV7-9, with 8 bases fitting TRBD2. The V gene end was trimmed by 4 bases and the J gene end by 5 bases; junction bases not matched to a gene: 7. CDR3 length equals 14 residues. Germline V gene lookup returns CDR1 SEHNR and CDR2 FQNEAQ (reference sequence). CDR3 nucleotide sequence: TGTGCCAGCAGCTACGGGACTAGAAATAACGAGCAGTACTTC. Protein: CASSYGTRNNEQYF.

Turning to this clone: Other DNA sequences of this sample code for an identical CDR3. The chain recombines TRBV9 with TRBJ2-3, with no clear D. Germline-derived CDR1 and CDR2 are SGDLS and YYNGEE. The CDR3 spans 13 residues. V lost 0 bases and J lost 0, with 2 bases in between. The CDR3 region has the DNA TGTGCCAGCAGCGTAGGAAGCACAGATACGCAGTATTTT. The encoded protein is CASSVGSTDTQYF.

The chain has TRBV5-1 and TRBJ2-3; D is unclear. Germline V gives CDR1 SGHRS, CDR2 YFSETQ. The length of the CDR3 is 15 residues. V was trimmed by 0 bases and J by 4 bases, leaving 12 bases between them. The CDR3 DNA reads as TGCGCCAGCAGCTTGGCCCCGCAGGCCCCAGATACGCAGTATTTT. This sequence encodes CASSLAPQAPDTQYF.

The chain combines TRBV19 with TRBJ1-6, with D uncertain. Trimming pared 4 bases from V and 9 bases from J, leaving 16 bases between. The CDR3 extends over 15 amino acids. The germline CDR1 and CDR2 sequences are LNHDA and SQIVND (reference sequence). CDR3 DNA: TGTGCCAGTAGTAGTCCCCAACGCCGGAGTTCACCCCTCCACTTT. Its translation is CASSSPQRRSSPLHF.

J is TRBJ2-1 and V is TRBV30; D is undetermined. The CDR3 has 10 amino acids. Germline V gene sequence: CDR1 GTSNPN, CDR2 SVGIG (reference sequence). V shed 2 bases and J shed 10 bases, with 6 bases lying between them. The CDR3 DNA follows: TGTGCCTGGAGTCGGGTAGAGCAGTTCTTC. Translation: CAWSRVEQFF.

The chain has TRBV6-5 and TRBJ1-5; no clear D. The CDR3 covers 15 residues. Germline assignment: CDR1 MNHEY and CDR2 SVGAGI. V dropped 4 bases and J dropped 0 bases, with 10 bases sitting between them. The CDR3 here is CASSSRQYSNQPQHF. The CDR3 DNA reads TGTGCCAGCAGTTCCCGACAATATAGCAATCAGCCCCAGCATTTT.

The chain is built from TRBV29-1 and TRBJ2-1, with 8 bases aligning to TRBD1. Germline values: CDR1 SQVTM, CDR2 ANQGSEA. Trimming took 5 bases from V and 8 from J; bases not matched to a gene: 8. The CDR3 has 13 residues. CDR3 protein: CSVFQGAMDEQFF. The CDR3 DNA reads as TGCAGCGTTTTCCAGGGGGCGATGGATGAGCAGTTCTTC.

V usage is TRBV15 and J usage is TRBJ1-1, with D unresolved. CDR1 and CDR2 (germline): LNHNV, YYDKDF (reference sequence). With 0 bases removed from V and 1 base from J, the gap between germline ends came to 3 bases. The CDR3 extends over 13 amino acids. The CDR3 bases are TGTGCCACCAGCAGAGAAAGGAACACTGAAGCTTTCTTT. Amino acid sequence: CATSRERNTEAFF.

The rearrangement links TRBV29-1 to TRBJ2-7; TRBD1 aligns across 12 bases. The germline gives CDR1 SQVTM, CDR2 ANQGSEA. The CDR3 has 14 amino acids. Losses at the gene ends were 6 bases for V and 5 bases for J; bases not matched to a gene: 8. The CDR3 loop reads CSVDGTGGVHEQYF. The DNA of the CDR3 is TGCAGCGTGGACGGGACAGGGGGCGTTCACGAGCAGTACTTC.

The CDR3 sequence is CASSEVGGRRNQPQHF. Here the CDR3 DNA reads TGTGCCAGCAGTGAAGTGGGGGGGAGGCGCAATCAGCCCCAGCATTTT. The chain has TRBV2 and TRBJ1-5; maybe TRBD1 (5 bases). This CDR3 region has 16 residues. Germline assignment: CDR1 SNHLY and CDR2 FYNNEI. The ends were cut back, 1 base at V and 2 bases at J, with 12 bases in the middle.

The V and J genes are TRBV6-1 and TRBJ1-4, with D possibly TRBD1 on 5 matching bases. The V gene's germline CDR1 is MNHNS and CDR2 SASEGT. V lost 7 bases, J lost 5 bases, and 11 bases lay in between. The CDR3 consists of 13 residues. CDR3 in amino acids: CASTGTGNEKLFF. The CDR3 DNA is TGTGCCAGCACCGGGACGGGGAATGAAAAACTGTTTTTT.

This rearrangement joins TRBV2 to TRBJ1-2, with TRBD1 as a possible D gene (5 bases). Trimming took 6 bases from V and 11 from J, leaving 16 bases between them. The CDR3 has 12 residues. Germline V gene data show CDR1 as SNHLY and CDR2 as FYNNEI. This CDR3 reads CASRADRLGYTF. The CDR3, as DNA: TGTGCCAGCAGGGCCGACAGATTGGGATACACCTTC.

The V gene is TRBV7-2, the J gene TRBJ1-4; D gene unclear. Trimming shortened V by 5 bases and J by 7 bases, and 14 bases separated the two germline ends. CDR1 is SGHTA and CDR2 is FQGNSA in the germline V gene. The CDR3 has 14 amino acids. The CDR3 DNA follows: TGTGCCAGCAGCCCAGTGAGAGGAGGTGAAAAACTGTTTTTT. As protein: CASSPVRGGEKLFF.

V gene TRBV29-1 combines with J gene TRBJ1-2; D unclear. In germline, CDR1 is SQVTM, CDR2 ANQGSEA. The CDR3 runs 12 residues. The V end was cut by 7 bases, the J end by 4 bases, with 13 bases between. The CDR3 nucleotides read TGCAGCGCTACAGACGGGATCTATGGCTACACCTTC. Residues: CSATDGIYGYTF.

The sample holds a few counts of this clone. The CDR3 bases are TGTGCCAGCTCACCCCCCGCCATACACACTGAAGCTTTCTTT. Translated, it gives CASSPPAIHTEAFF. The chain combines TRBV18 with TRBJ1-1; the D is unclear. Germline values: CDR1 KGHSH, CDR2 LQKENI. Trimming cost V 3 bases and J 3 bases, with 11 bases left between them. This CDR3 comprises 14 residues.

CDR3 in amino acids: CASSESGAPFSYEQYF. The CDR3 DNA reads TGCGCCAGCAGTGAGTCTGGGGCCCCGTTTAGCTACGAGCAGTACTTC. The chain combines TRBV10-2 with TRBJ2-7; TRBD1 might be the D (5 bases). The CDR3 runs to 16 residues. The V gene's germline CDR1 is WSHSY and CDR2 SAAADI. V lost 0 bases and J lost 3, with 15 bases in between.

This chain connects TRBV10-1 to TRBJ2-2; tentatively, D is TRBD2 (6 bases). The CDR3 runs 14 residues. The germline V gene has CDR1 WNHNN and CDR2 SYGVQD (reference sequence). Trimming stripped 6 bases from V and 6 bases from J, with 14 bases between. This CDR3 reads CASSPPGVAGELFF. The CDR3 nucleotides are TGCGCCAGCAGCCCCCCGGGGGTGGCCGGGGAGCTGTTTTTT.

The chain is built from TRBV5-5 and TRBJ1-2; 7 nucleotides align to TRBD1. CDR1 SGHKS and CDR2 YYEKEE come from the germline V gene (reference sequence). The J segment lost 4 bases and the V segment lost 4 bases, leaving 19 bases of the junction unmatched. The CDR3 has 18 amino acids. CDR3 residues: CASSPAPPEGARGYGYTF. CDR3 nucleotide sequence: TGTGCCAGCAGCCCGGCCCCTCCCGAGGGGGCAAGAGGCTATGGCTACACCTTC.

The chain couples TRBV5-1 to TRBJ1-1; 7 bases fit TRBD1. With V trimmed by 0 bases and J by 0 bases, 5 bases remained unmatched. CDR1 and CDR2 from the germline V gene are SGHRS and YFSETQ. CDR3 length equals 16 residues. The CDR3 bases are TGCGCCAGCAGCTTGGCGGGAGGGGGCATGAACACTGAAGCTTTCTTT. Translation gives CASSLAGGGMNTEAFF.

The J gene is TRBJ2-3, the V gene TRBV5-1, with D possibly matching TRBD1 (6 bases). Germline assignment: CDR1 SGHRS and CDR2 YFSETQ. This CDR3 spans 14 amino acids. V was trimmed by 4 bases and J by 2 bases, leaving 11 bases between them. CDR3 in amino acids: CASSPRTDTDTQYF. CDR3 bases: TGCGCCAGCAGCCCTCGGACAGACACAGATACGCAGTATTTT.

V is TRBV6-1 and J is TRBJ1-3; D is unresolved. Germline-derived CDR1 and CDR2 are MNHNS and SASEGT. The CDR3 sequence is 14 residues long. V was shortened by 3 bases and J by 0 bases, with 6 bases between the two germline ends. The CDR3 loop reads CASSEYISGNTIYF. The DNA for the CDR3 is TGTGCCAGCAGTGAGTACATCTCTGGAAACACCATATATTTT.